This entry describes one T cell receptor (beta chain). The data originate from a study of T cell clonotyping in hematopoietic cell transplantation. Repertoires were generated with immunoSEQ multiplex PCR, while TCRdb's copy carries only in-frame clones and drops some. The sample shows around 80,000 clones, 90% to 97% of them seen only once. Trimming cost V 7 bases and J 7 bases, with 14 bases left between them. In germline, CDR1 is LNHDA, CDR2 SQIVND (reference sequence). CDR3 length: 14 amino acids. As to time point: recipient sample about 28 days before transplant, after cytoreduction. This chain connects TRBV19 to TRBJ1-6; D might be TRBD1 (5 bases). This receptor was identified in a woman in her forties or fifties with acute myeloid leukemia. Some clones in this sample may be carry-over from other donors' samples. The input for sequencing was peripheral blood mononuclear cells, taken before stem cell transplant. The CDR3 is CASNAREGNSPLHF. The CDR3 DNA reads TGTGCCAGTAATGCCAGGGAGGGAAATTCACCCCTCCACTTT.